This is a list of T cell receptor beta chains from one sample in a study of blood T cell repertoires in COVID-19. TCRdb's table, derived via immunoSEQ multiplex PCR, lists solely in-frame clones and lacks some. The profile covers tens of thousands of clones, with about 90% appearing a single time and 8% to 9.5% taken by the ten largest. The sequenced sample was peripheral blood. Receptors originate from a man aged 50 or older with active COVID-19. Both conserved end residues are part of each CDR3. D genes are given only for firm matches. Clone size is shown for a subset of rows, as once, few, many or a class of expanded clone.

length: 12; J: TRBJ2-1; size: -; D: -; V: TRBV7-9; CDR3: CASSLARNEQFF; DNA: TGTGCCAGCAGCTTAGCCCGGAATGAGCAGTTCTTC
length: 15; J: TRBJ2-3; size: -; D: TRBD1; V: TRBV5-1; CDR3: CASSSDRANTDTQYF; DNA: TGCGCCAGCAGCTCTGACAGGGCCAACACAGATACGCAGTATTTT
length: 15; J: TRBJ2-1; size: -; D: TRBD2; V: TRBV29-1; CDR3: CSVPQAGGSYNEQFF; DNA: TGCAGCGTTCCCCAGGCGGGAGGGTCCTACAATGAGCAGTTCTTC
length: 16; J: TRBJ1-5; size: once; D: -; V: TRBV19; CDR3: CASVPSRGPSNQPQHF; DNA: TGTGCCAGTGTCCCCTCCAGAGGGCCTAGCAATCAGCCCCAGCATTTT
length: 16; J: TRBJ2-1; size: -; D: TRBD2; V: TRBV19; CDR3: CASSQAGGLSYNEQFF; DNA: TGTGCCAGTAGTCAAGCGGGAGGCCTCTCCTACAATGAGCAGTTCTTC
length: 13; J: TRBJ1-2; size: few; D: -; V: TRBV30; CDR3: CAWSVRRNYGYTF; DNA: TGTGCCTGGAGTGTACGCCGGAACTATGGCTACACCTTC
length: 14; J: TRBJ2-7; size: -; D: TRBD2; V: TRBV4-1; CDR3: CASSQVGEGYEQYF; DNA: TGCGCCAGCAGCCAAGTAGGGGAGGGCTACGAGCAGTACTTC
length: 16; J: TRBJ2-1; size: -; D: -; V: TRBV28; CDR3: CASSLGARRRSNEQFF; DNA: TGTGCCAGCAGTTTAGGTGCGAGGCGGCGAAGTAATGAGCAGTTCTTC
length: 15; J: TRBJ1-2; size: -; D: -; V: TRBV7-3; CDR3: CASRPGGQGSYGYTF; DNA: TGTGCCAGCCGTCCGGGAGGGCAAGGGAGCTATGGCTACACCTTC
length: 16; J: TRBJ2-7; size: once; D: TRBD2; V: TRBV7-2; CDR3: CASSLAGLAGGYEQYF; DNA: TGTGCCAGCAGCTTAGCGGGGCTAGCGGGAGGGTACGAGCAGTACTTC
length: 14; J: TRBJ2-3; size: few; D: -; V: TRBV27; CDR3: CASSYRGPTDTQYF; DNA: TGTGCCAGCAGTTACCGCGGCCCGACAGATACGCAGTATTTT
length: 18; J: TRBJ2-5; size: -; D: TRBD2; V: TRBV2; CDR3: CASSPLAGTSGYQETQYF; DNA: TGTGCCAGCAGCCCTTTAGCCGGGACTAGCGGGTACCAAGAGACCCAGTACTTC
length: 16; J: TRBJ2-7; size: -; D: TRBD1; V: TRBV5-1; CDR3: CASSPNTGGNENEQYF; DNA: TGCGCCAGCAGCCCGAATACAGGGGGCAACGAAAACGAGCAGTACTTC
length: 14; J: TRBJ2-5; size: -; D: -; V: TRBV5-4; CDR3: CASSLERSRETQYF; DNA: TGTGCCAGCAGCCTGGAGAGGTCCCGGGAGACCCAGTACTTC
length: 14; J: TRBJ2-5; size: -; D: -; V: TRBV7-6; CDR3: CASSSGTGQETQYF; DNA: TGTGCCAGCAGCAGCGGGACAGGCCAAGAGACCCAGTACTTC
length: 13; J: TRBJ2-7; size: -; D: -; V: TRBV18; CDR3: CASSPFQGYEQYF; DNA: TGTGCCAGCTCACCCTTCCAGGGGTACGAGCAGTACTTC
length: 12; J: TRBJ1-5; size: -; D: -; V: TRBV6-5; CDR3: CASRSNNQPQHF; DNA: TGTGCCAGCAGGAGTAACAATCAGCCCCAGCATTTT
length: 13; J: TRBJ1-5; size: -; D: -; V: TRBV30; CDR3: CAWSQGGNQPQHF; DNA: TGTGCCTGGAGTCAAGGGGGCAATCAGCCCCAGCATTTT
length: 14; J: TRBJ1-6; size: -; D: -; V: TRBV6-6; CDR3: CASSYVGDNSPLHF; DNA: TGTGCCAGCAGTTACGTCGGGGATAATTCACCCCTCCACTTT
length: 16; J: TRBJ2-7; size: -; D: TRBD1; V: TRBV3-1/TRBV3-2; CDR3: CASSQSPGQVSYEQYF; DNA: TGTGCCAGCAGCCAAAGCCCGGGACAGGTGAGCTACGAGCAGTACTTC
length: 18; J: TRBJ2-2; size: -; D: TRBD1; V: TRBV11-2; CDR3: CASSLDRDSGGFAGELFF; DNA: TGTGCCAGCAGCTTAGATCGCGATTCAGGGGGTTTCGCCGGGGAGCTGTTTTTT
length: 11; J: TRBJ2-5; size: -; D: -; V: TRBV6-5; CDR3: CAIQLVETQYF; DNA: TGTGCCATTCAACTAGTGGAGACCCAGTACTTC
length: 13; J: TRBJ2-1; size: -; D: -; V: TRBV18; CDR3: CASRGGSYNEQFF; DNA: TGTGCCAGCAGGGGGGGCTCCTACAATGAGCAGTTCTTC
length: 13; J: TRBJ2-2; size: -; D: -; V: TRBV28; CDR3: CASSSSVTRELFF; DNA: TGTGCCAGCAGTTCTAGCGTCACCCGGGAGCTGTTTTTT
length: 11; J: TRBJ1-1; size: -; D: -; V: TRBV19; CDR3: CASSRAMEAFF; DNA: TGTGCCAGTAGTAGGGCAATGGAAGCTTTCTTT
length: 13; J: TRBJ2-7; size: -; D: -; V: TRBV7-6; CDR3: CASSSAWASEQYF; DNA: TGTGCCAGCAGCTCCGCATGGGCCTCCGAGCAGTACTTC
length: 13; J: TRBJ1-2; size: -; D: TRBD1; V: TRBV19; CDR3: CASSVTGGRGYTF; DNA: TGTGCCAGTAGTGTGACAGGGGGCAGGGGCTACACCTTC
length: 14; J: TRBJ1-1; size: -; D: -; V: TRBV9; CDR3: CASSPTGYDAEAFF; DNA: TGTGCCAGCAGCCCCACAGGGTACGACGCTGAAGCTTTCTTT
length: 14; J: TRBJ2-3; size: -; D: TRBD2; V: TRBV5-1; CDR3: CASSPGGGPDTQYF; DNA: TGCGCCAGCAGCCCCGGGGGGGGGCCAGATACGCAGTATTTT
length: 15; J: TRBJ2-3; size: -; D: -; V: TRBV7-3; CDR3: CASSLGGANTDTQYF; DNA: TGTGCCAGCAGCTTAGGAGGGGCAAACACAGATACGCAGTATTTT
length: 14; J: TRBJ1-1; size: -; D: TRBD1; V: TRBV11-2; CDR3: CASRRDRGNTEAFF; DNA: TGTGCCAGCAGAAGGGACAGGGGGAACACTGAAGCTTTCTTT
length: 16; J: TRBJ2-1; size: -; D: -; V: TRBV4-2; CDR3: CASSRPITHPYNEQFF; DNA: TGTGCCAGCAGCCGGCCCATTACGCACCCCTACAATGAGCAGTTCTTC
length: 14; J: TRBJ1-1; size: -; D: TRBD1; V: TRBV7-9; CDR3: CASSLGQGKAEAFF; DNA: TGTGCCAGCAGCTTAGGACAGGGGAAAGCTGAAGCTTTCTTT
length: 15; J: TRBJ2-1; size: -; D: TRBD2; V: TRBV27; CDR3: CASMGTSGPNNEQFF; DNA: TGTGCCAGCATGGGGACTAGCGGGCCGAACAATGAGCAGTTCTTC
length: 16; J: TRBJ2-1; size: -; D: -; V: TRBV9; CDR3: CASSGRQLSSYNEQFF; DNA: TGTGCCAGCAGCGGTCGACAGCTAAGCTCCTACAATGAGCAGTTCTTC
length: 14; J: TRBJ2-7; size: once; D: TRBD1; V: TRBV7-9; CDR3: CASTGDRVPYEQYF; DNA: TGTGCCAGCACCGGGGACAGGGTGCCCTACGAGCAGTACTTC
length: 16; J: TRBJ2-7; size: -; D: TRBD2; V: TRBV4-2; CDR3: CASSQVAGVISYEQYF; DNA: TGTGCCAGCAGCCAAGTAGCGGGAGTGATATCCTACGAGCAGTACTTC
length: 14; J: TRBJ2-1; size: -; D: -; V: TRBV7-2; CDR3: CASSSLSGVNEQFF; DNA: TGTGCCAGCAGCTCGCTCTCGGGGGTGAATGAGCAGTTCTTC
length: 15; J: TRBJ1-1; size: few; D: -; V: TRBV30; CDR3: CAWSLGGDGGTEAFF; DNA: TGTGCCTGGAGTCTTGGAGGGGACGGGGGCACTGAAGCTTTCTTT
length: 15; J: TRBJ2-3; size: -; D: -; V: TRBV27; CDR3: CASNWMGQSADTQYF; DNA: TGTGCCAGCAATTGGATGGGGCAGAGTGCAGATACGCAGTATTTT